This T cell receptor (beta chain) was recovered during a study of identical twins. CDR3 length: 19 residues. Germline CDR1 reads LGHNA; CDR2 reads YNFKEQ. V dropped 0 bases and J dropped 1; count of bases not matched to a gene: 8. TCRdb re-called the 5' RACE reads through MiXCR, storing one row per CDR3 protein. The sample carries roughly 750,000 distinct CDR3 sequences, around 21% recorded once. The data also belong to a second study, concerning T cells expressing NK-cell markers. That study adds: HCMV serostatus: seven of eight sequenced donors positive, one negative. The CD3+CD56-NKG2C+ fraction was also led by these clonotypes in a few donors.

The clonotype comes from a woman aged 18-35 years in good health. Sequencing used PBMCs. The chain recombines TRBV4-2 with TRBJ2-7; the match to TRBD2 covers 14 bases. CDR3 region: CASSQDRTSGGSVSYEQYF. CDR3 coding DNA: TGTGCCAGCAGCCAAGATAGGACTAGCGGGGGGTCGGTTTCCTACGAGCAGTACTTC.